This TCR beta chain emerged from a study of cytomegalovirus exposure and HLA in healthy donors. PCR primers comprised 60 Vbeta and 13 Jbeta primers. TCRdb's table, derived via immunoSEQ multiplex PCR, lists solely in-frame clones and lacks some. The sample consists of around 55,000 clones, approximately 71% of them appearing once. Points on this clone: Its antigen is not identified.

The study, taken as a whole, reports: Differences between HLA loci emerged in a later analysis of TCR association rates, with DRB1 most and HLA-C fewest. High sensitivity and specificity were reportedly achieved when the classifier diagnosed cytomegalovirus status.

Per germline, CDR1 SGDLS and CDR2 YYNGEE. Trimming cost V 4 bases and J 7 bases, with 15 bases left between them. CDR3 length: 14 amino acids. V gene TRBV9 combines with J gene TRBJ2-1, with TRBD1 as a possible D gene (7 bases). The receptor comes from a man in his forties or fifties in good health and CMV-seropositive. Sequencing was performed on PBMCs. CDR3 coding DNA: TGTGCCAGCAGCCCACAGACAGGGAGGAATGAGCAGTTCTTC. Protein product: CASSPQTGRNEQFF.